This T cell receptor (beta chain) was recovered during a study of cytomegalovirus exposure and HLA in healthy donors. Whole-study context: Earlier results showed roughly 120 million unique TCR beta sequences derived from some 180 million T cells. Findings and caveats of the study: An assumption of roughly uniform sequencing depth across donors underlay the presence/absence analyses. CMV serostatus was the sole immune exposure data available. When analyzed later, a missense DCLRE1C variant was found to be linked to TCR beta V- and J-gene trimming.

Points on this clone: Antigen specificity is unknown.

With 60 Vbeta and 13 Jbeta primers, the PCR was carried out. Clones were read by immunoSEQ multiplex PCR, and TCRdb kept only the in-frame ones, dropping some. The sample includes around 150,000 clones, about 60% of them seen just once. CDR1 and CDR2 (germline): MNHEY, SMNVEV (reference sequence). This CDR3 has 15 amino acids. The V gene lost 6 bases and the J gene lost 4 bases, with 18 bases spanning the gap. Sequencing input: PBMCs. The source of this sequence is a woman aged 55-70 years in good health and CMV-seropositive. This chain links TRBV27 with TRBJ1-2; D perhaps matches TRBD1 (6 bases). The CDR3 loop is CASSSSGQPSYGYTF. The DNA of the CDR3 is TGTGCCAGCAGCTCATCTGGACAGCCCTCCTATGGCTACACCTTC.